This TCR beta chain was found in a study of T cell repertoires in cytomegalovirus infection. The wider study: Epitope selection comprised recently identified HLA-C-restricted CMV epitopes and well-studied HLA-B-restricted CMV epitopes. Shared public TCR beta signatures pointed to both CMV infection and a matching HLA type.

TCRdb fed the reads into MiXCR, producing one record per CDR3 protein. This table has just over 450,000 distinct CDR3 sequences, roughly 43% appearing once. This clonotype came up a few times. What it binds is not known. Whole-study results and caveats: Accumulated public TCR beta family frequency recognized individuals carrying CMV together with the relevant HLA. CMV-specific TCR beta clonotypes restricted by HLA-C dominated the ex vivo response.

The clonotype originates from a human donor in good health (CMV status not recorded). Some clones in this sample may be carry-over from other donors' samples. This specimen was cultured PBMCs, taken from culture after CMV antigen stimulation.

In DNA, the CDR3 is TGCAGTGCCAGGATGGGTGGCGCCACAGATACGCAGTATTTT. Translated, it gives CSARMGGATDTQYF. The chain has TRBV20-1 and TRBJ2-3; the D is unclear. V was cut by 6 bases and J by 2 bases, with 15 bases left in between. The CDR3 spans 14 residues. Germline-derived CDR1 and CDR2 are DFQATT and SNEGSKA (reference sequence).